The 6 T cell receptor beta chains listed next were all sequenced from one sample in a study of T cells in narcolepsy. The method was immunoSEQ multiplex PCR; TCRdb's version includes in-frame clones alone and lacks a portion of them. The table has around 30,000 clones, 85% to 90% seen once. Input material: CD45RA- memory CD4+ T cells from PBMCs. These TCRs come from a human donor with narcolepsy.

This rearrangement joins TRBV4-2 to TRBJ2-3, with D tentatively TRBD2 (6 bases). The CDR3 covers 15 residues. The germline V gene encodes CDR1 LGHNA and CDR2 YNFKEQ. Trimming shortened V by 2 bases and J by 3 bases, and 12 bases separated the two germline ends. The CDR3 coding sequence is TGTGCCAGCAGCCAACAGCGGGTGTTGACAGATACGCAGTATTTT. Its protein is CASSQQRVLTDTQYF.

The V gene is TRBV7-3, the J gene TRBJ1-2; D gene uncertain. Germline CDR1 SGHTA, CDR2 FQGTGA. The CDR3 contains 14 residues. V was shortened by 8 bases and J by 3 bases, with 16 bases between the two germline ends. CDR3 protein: CASALGRTDYGYTF. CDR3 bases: TGTGCCAGCGCCTTGGGTAGGACCGACTATGGCTACACCTTC.

The CDR3 loop reads CSASRNEQFF. CDR3 sequence (DNA): TGCAGTGCTAGCCGAAATGAGCAGTTCTTC. The chain is built from TRBV20-1 and TRBJ2-1; no firm D call. V was clipped by 3 bases and J by 7 bases, with 4 bases between them. Germline-derived CDR1 and CDR2 are DFQATT and SNEGSKA (reference sequence). The CDR3 has 10 residues.

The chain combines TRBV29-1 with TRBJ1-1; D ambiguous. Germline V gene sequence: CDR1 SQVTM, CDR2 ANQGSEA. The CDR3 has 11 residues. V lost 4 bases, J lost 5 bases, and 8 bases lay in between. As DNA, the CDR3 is TGCAGCGTTGTTGAGAGAACTGAAGCTTTCTTT. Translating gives CSVVERTEAFF.

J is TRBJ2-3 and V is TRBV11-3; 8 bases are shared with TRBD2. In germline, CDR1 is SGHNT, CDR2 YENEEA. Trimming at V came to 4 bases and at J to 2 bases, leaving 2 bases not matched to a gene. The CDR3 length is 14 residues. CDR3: CASSSGLATDTQYF. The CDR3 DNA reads TGTGCCAGCAGCTCTGGACTAGCCACAGATACGCAGTATTTT.

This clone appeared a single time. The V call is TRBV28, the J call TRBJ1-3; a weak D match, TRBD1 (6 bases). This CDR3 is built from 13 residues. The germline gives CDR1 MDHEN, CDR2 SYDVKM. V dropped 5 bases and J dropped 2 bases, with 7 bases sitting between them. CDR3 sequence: CASSQGTGNTIYF. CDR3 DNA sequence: TGTGCCAGCAGTCAGGGGACTGGAAACACCATATATTTT.